One sample yielded the 24 T cell receptor beta chains listed below, sequenced in a study of cytomegalovirus exposure and HLA in healthy donors. Primers for the PCR totalled 60 Vbeta and 13 Jbeta. Assay used: immunoSEQ multiplex PCR; TCRdb lists only in-frame clones, some missing. The sample shows 200,000 to 250,000 clones, about 80% of them seen only once. Sequencing used PBMCs. Receptors were obtained from a woman aged 25 to 39 in good health and CMV-seronegative.

This clone was seen a few times. The genes are TRBV9 and TRBJ1-2; D unclear. The germline V and J ends were trimmed by 4 bases and 4 bases, with 11 bases remaining between them. This CDR3 spans 13 amino acids. CDR1 is SGDLS, CDR2 YYNGEE, per germline. The DNA of the CDR3 is TGTGCCAGCAGCCTCCAACTCTCCTATGGCTACACCTTC. Protein sequence: CASSLQLSYGYTF.

The chain combines TRBV5-4 with TRBJ2-3; unclear D gene. V lost 5 bases and J 2 bases, leaving 9 bases between the germline ends. The CDR3 runs 13 residues. Germline values: CDR1 SGHNT, CDR2 YYREEE (reference sequence). The DNA for the CDR3 is TGTGCCAGCAGTCCCGACACCACAGATACGCAGTATTTT. This gives the protein CASSPDTTDTQYF.

V and J are TRBV4-1 and TRBJ1-1; TRBD1 aligns across 8 bases. The CDR3 length is 14 residues. Per germline, CDR1 MGHRA and CDR2 YSYEKL. J gave up 1 base and V 6 bases, and 4 bases lay outside the gene matches. CDR3 nucleotides: TGCGCCAGCAGGAGGACAGGGTCGAACACTGAAGCTTTCTTT. Protein product: CASRRTGSNTEAFF.

The V call is TRBV28, the J call TRBJ2-7; TRBD1 aligns across 9 bases. From germline, CDR1 is MDHEN and CDR2 SYDVKM. The CDR3 runs 12 residues. The trim removed 6 bases at V and 7 bases at J, leaving 4 bases unmatched. The CDR3 region has the DNA TGTGCCAGCAGCGACGGACAGGGGGAGCAGTACTTC. Translating gives CASSDGQGEQYF.

This clone has only one observation. This chain uses TRBV27 with TRBJ1-1, with 7 bases aligning to TRBD1. The junction had 11 bases not matched to a gene; V was cut back by 1 base and J by 3 bases. This CDR3 is built from 17 residues. The germline V gene encodes CDR1 MNHEY and CDR2 SMNVEV (reference sequence). The chain's CDR3 is CASSLLGPQGPHTEAFF. In DNA form, the CDR3 reads TGTGCCAGCAGTTTATTAGGTCCACAGGGGCCGCACACTGAAGCTTTCTTT.

The V gene is TRBV30, the J gene TRBJ2-1; TRBD2 matches at 9 bases. The CDR3 totals 15 residues. Germline assignment: CDR1 GTSNPN and CDR2 SVGIG (reference sequence). The junction had 8 bases not matched to a gene; V was cut back by 0 bases and J by 8 bases. CDR3 residues: CAWSVAGGPSDEQFF. CDR3 nucleotide sequence: TGTGCCTGGAGTGTAGCGGGAGGACCCTCTGATGAGCAGTTCTTC.

In this sample, this clone turned up a few times. The chain recombines TRBV10-3 with TRBJ2-4; D remains unclear. This CDR3 has 16 amino acids. The V and J ends lost 2 bases and 0 bases respectively, with 11 bases between them. The V gene's germline CDR1 is ENHRY and CDR2 SYGVKD. The CDR3 region is CAISETATLAKNIQYF. CDR3 bases: TGTGCCATCAGTGAGACAGCTACCCTAGCCAAAAACATTCAGTACTTC.

This clone is medium-sized (0.01 to 0.1%) by share. The V call is TRBV14, the J call TRBJ1-5; D is possibly TRBD1 (5 bases). The CDR3 runs to 17 residues. The germline V and J ends were trimmed by 4 bases and 0 bases, with 16 bases remaining between them. Germline V lookup: CDR1 SGHDN, CDR2 FVKESK. The CDR3 region has the DNA TGTGCCAGCAGCCTTTTAGTACAGGCCTATAGCAATCAGCCCCAGCATTTT. This gives the protein CASSLLVQAYSNQPQHF.

The CDR3 loop reads CASSVGTVGTEAFF. Here the CDR3 DNA reads TGCGCCAGCAGCGTAGGGACAGTGGGCACTGAAGCTTTCTTT. The J gene is TRBJ1-1, the V gene TRBV5-1; 7 bases match TRBD1. The trim removed 4 bases at V and 4 bases at J, leaving 7 bases unmatched. This CDR3 has 14 amino acids. From germline, CDR1 is SGHRS and CDR2 YFSETQ. Full variable domain (rest looked up from reference TRBV5-1 and TRBJ1-1): KAGVTQTPRYLIKTRGQQVTLSCSPISGHRSVSWYQQTPGQGLQFLFEYFSETQRNKGNFPGRFSGRQFSNSRSEMNVSTLELGDSALYLCASSVGTVGTEAFFGQGTRLTVV.

The chain carries TRBV2 and TRBJ1-4; 8 bases line up with TRBD1. Looked up from germline, CDR1 is SNHLY and CDR2 is FYNNEI. V shed 4 bases and J 8 bases; nucleotides not matched to a gene: 3. The CDR3 length is 13 residues. The chain's CDR3 is CASSVSGGEKLFF. The CDR3 coding sequence is TGTGCCAGCAGTGTGTCAGGGGGCGAAAAACTGTTTTTT.

The rearrangement joins TRBV4-2 to TRBJ2-3; 8 nucleotides agree with TRBD2. The CDR3 length is 18 residues. Germline-derived CDR1 and CDR2 are LGHNA and YNFKEQ. V was pared by 2 bases and J by 0 bases, with 10 bases of the junction left unmatched. The CDR3 spells CASSQKALAGLSTDTQYF. In DNA form, the CDR3 reads TGTGCCAGCAGCCAAAAGGCGCTAGCGGGTCTTAGCACAGATACGCAGTATTTT.

The chain combines TRBV11-3 with TRBJ2-1; 11 bases are shared with TRBD1. Germline assignment: CDR1 SGHNT and CDR2 YENEEA. CDR3 length: 17 amino acids. V was clipped by 4 bases and J by 4 bases; unmatched bases: 9. The CDR3 sequence: CASSSGQGEWSYNEQFF. CDR3 nucleotides: TGTGCCAGCAGCTCGGGACAGGGGGAATGGTCTTACAATGAGCAGTTCTTC.

The chain employs TRBV2 and TRBJ2-3; unclear D gene. Germline assignment: CDR1 SNHLY and CDR2 FYNNEI. This CDR3 has 13 amino acids. Between the trimmed V and J ends, which lost 11 bases and 2 bases, there was a span of 14 bases. The CDR3 nucleotides read TGTGCCCGCTACTCCGATCTCACAGATACGCAGTATTTT. Translating it yields CARYSDLTDTQYF.

The chain combines TRBV7-9 with TRBJ2-1; tentatively, D is TRBD2 (6 bases). The CDR3 runs 16 residues. With 2 bases removed from V and 7 bases from J, the gap between germline ends came to 18 bases. Looked up from germline, CDR1 is SEHNR and CDR2 is FQNEAQ (reference sequence). The CDR3 DNA reads as TGTGCCAGCAGCTTACTCGGTGCGGGGCAGAGTAATGAGCAGTTCTTC. This encodes CASSLLGAGQSNEQFF.

J is TRBJ2-2 and V is TRBV12-5, with a possible D match to TRBD1 (5 bases). The CDR3 is 13 amino acids. Per the germline V gene, CDR1 is LGHNT and CDR2 is FRNRAP. V lost 6 bases and J lost 6, with 11 bases in between. The DNA for the CDR3 is TGTGCTAGTGGACTAACAGGAGCCGGGGAGCTGTTTTTT. Residues: CASGLTGAGELFF.

The V call is TRBV19, the J call TRBJ2-1; 10 bases align to TRBD2. The CDR3 has 14 residues. J lost 6 bases, V lost 6 bases, and 5 bases had no gene match. The germline CDR1 and CDR2 sequences are LNHDA and SQIVND (reference sequence). DNA for the CDR3: TGTGCCAGTAGAAAGCGGGGGGGCTCCAATGAGCAGTTCTTC. Translation gives CASRKRGGSNEQFF.

V usage is TRBV5-1 and J usage is TRBJ1-2; 10 bases fit TRBD1. V was pared by 0 bases and J by 3 bases, with 5 bases of the junction left unmatched. The CDR3 is made up of 16 amino acids. CDR1 SGHRS and CDR2 YFSETQ come from the germline V gene. The CDR3 nucleotides read TGCGCCAGCAGCTTGGGTGGGACAGGGGTTCACTATGGCTACACCTTC. It yields the protein CASSLGGTGVHYGYTF.

The DNA for the CDR3 is TGTGCCAGCAGCGGGGGGTATGGGGCCAACGTCCTGACTTTC. It yields the protein CASSGGYGANVLTF. The chain links TRBV5-8 to TRBJ2-6, with D perhaps TRBD2 (6 bases). In germline, CDR1 is SGHTS, CDR2 YDEGEE. The CDR3 spans 14 residues. The V end was cut by 4 bases, the J end by 3 bases, with 8 bases between.

V is TRBV4-2 and J is TRBJ2-5; 12 nucleotides align to TRBD2. Looked up from germline, CDR1 is LGHNA and CDR2 is YNFKEQ. The J segment lost 5 bases and the V segment lost 0 bases, leaving 7 bases of the junction unmatched. This CDR3 is built from 17 residues. The CDR3 nucleotides are TGTGCCAGCAGCCAAGATGATCTAGCGGGGGGGGAGGAGACCCAGTACTTC. Its protein product is CASSQDDLAGGEETQYF.

The table lists this clone with a few counts. This chain connects TRBV28 to TRBJ2-7, with D hard to call. Trimming stripped 6 bases from V and 4 bases from J, with 10 bases between. In germline, CDR1 is MDHEN, CDR2 SYDVKM. The CDR3 covers 12 residues. This CDR3 reads CASRGGDYEQYF. The CDR3 DNA reads as TGTGCCAGCAGAGGCGGAGATTACGAGCAGTACTTC. Based on the CDR3 plus reference TRBV28 and TRBJ2-7, the full variable domain is DVKVTQSSRYLVKRTGEKVFLECVQDMDHENMFWYRQDPGLGLRLIYFSYDVKMKEKGDIPEGYSVSREKKERFSLILESASTNQTSMYLCASRGGDYEQYFGPGTRLTVT.

The V call is TRBV30, the J call TRBJ2-7, with D possibly being TRBD2 (5 bases). Per germline, CDR1 GTSNPN and CDR2 SVGIG (reference sequence). The V end lost 0 bases, the J end lost 3 bases, and 18 bases lay between the germline ends. The CDR3 consists of 16 residues. The CDR3, as DNA: TGTGCCTGGAGTGTAGGGCGAGGGTATTCCCACTACGAGCAGTACTTC. This translates into CAWSVGRGYSHYEQYF.

This rearrangement joins TRBV7-2 to TRBJ2-3; TRBD2 agrees at 14 bases. The CDR3 runs to 19 residues. The V segment lost 5 bases and the J segment 3 bases; nucleotides outside the gene matches: 13. Germline lookup yields CDR1 SGHTA and CDR2 FQGNSA. CDR3 amino acids: CASSTGTSGSWISTDTQYF. The CDR3 DNA sequence: TGTGCCAGCAGCACTGGGACTAGCGGGAGTTGGATTTCGACAGATACGCAGTATTTT.

The chain uses TRBV29-1 and TRBJ2-2, with a tentative D call TRBD2 (6 bases). The ends were cut back, 4 bases at V and 7 bases at J, with 10 bases in the middle. The germline V gene encodes CDR1 SQVTM and CDR2 ANQGSEA. The CDR3 runs to 12 residues. The CDR3 region is CSVVGEDGELFF. The CDR3, as DNA: TGCAGCGTTGTGGGGGAGGACGGGGAGCTGTTTTTT.

The rearrangement joins TRBV9 to TRBJ2-7; TRBD2 aligns across 8 bases. Per the germline V gene, CDR1 is SGDLS and CDR2 is YYNGEE. This CDR3 spans 15 amino acids. The J segment lost 2 bases and the V segment lost 3 bases, leaving 7 bases of the junction unmatched. The CDR3 spells CASSDGTSSPYEQYF. The CDR3 nucleotides read TGTGCCAGCAGCGACGGGACTAGTAGCCCCTACGAGCAGTACTTC.